The sequence of this T cell receptor (beta chain) was determined in a study of cytomegalovirus exposure and HLA in healthy donors. Study-wide results and limits: In an earlier analysis, productive rearrangement rates for most beta V segments clustered near 90% or 30%. The authors enumerated 150 to 200 TCR beta chains as linked to cytomegalovirus.

Amplification used 60 Vbeta primers and 13 Jbeta primers. Clones were sequenced by immunoSEQ multiplex PCR, and TCRdb holds only the in-frame ones, with some missing. The sample shows 65,000 to 85,000 clones, around 70% of them seen only once. This clone was counted between two and nine times. Its antigen is unidentified. This clonotype was sampled from a male donor in good health and CMV-seropositive. The sample taken for sequencing was PBMCs.

CDR3 protein: CASSGGTGWNTEAFF. The CDR3 region has the DNA TGTGCCAGTAGTGGGGGGACAGGGTGGAACACTGAAGCTTTCTTT. The genes are TRBV19 and TRBJ1-1; TRBD1 aligns across 9 bases. The CDR3 has 15 residues. Trimming at V came to 5 bases and at J to 1 base, leaving 5 bases not matched to a gene. Germline CDR1 is LNHDA and CDR2 is SQIVND (reference sequence).